The clone carrying this TCR beta chain occurred many times. This CDR3 region has 14 residues. V lost 1 base, J lost 0 bases, and 6 bases lay in between. This sample was taken from a study of T-cell memory formation after mild COVID-19. TCRdb re-called the 5' RACE reads with MiXCR, one entry per CDR3 protein. Among about 140,000 distinct CDR3 sequences listed, about 5.5% were seen once. The receptor comes from an adult woman who had mild COVID-19 (a few samples of this study predate the infection). Cell type and time point are not known. This chain joins TRBV12-3 or TRBV12-4 and TRBJ1-2; D gene unclear. What was sequenced was PBMCs or a T cell subset sorted from them (not recorded which). The DNA of the CDR3 is TGTGCCAGCAGTTTAGATGGCGCTAACTATGGCTACACCTTC. It is translated as CASSLDGANYGYTF.